The following is a TCR beta chain sequence with its context. Its antigen remains unknown. The junction differs from germline at one of its ends, possibly a read error. This sample was included in a study of shared clonotypes between healthy human individuals. Study observations and caveats: Incompleteness in sorted-subset sequencing, despite large depth, was shown by rarefaction.

Germline loops: CDR1 SGHNT, CDR2 YYREEE (reference sequence). The CDR3 consists of 15 residues. Repertoires were generated with immunoSEQ multiplex PCR, while TCRdb's copy carries only in-frame clones and drops some. The sample carries 300,000 to 400,000 clones, less than 85% recorded once. V usage is TRBV5-4 and J usage is TRBJ2-3; D not resolved. Sequenced sample: memory CD4+ T cells sorted from blood. Regarding subset: CD45RA-negative fraction. The receptor was derived from a young man in good health. This chain's CDR3 is CASSLDLASPDPQYF. In DNA form, the CDR3 reads TGTGCCAGCAGCTTGGATCTTGCTTCCCCAGATCCGCAGTATTTT.